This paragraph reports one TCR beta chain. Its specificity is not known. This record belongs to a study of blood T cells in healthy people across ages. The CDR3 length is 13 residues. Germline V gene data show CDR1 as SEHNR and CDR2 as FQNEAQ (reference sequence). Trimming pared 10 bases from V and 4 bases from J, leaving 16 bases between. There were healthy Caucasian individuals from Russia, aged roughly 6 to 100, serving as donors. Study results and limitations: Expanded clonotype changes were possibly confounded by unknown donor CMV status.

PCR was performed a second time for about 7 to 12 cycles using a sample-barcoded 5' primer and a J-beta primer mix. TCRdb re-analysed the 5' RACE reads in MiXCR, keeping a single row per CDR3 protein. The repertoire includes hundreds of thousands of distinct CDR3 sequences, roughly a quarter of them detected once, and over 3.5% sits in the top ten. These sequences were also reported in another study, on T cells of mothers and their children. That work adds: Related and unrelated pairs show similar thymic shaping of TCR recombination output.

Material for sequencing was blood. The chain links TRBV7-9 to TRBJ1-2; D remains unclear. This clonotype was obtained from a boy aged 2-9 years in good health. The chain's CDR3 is CATQQSLGYGYTF. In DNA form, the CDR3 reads TGTGCCACCCAGCAGAGCTTGGGCTATGGCTACACCTTC.